This TCR beta chain was recovered during a study of blood T cell repertoires in COVID-19. Background on the study: Specimens from acute and convalescent COVID-19 originated in the United States, Italy and Spain.

Authors' data handling: Estimated nucleated cell counts came from reference gene primer amplification. Generated by immunoSEQ multiplex PCR, the TCRdb table keeps only in-frame clones and is missing some. For V, J and clone size, that table is used; D and trimming come from the DNA. The table shows some 200,000 clones, with more than 75% occurring only once. This CDR3 contains 15 residues. Looked up from germline, CDR1 is SNHLY and CDR2 is FYNNEI. The V segment lost 6 bases and the J segment 6 bases; nucleotides outside the gene matches: 12. The receptor's source is a man aged 65 to 85 with acute or convalescent COVID-19. Sequenced: peripheral blood. The V gene is TRBV2, the J gene TRBJ2-5, with TRBD2 matching 8 bases. The CDR3 loop is CASRVETSVGKTQYF. The CDR3 DNA follows: TGTGCCAGCAGGGTAGAGACTAGCGTGGGAAAGACCCAGTACTTC.